The text below deals with one T cell receptor beta chain. This sample is drawn from a study of T cell changes during pregnancy in multiple sclerosis. The data were produced by immunoSEQ multiplex PCR, yet TCRdb's version contains in-frame clones alone and is incomplete. The table shows 110,000 or so clones, with approximately 93% occurring only once. V shed 1 base, J shed 8 bases, and the junction held 6 bases outside the gene matches. Germline V CDR1 and CDR2: KGHSH, LQKENI. The CDR3 runs to 14 residues. The sequenced sample was peripheral blood, obtained before pregnancy. This chain uses TRBV18 with TRBJ1-2; 8 bases match TRBD1. This TCR came from a female donor with multiple sclerosis, enrolled in a pregnancy study. The CDR3 DNA reads TGTGCCAGCTCACCACTTGACAGGGGTGGGGGCTACACCTTC. It codes for CASSPLDRGGGYTF. The full variable domain, with the rest looked up from reference TRBV18 and TRBJ1-2, is NAGVMQNPRHLVRRRGQEARLRCSPMKGHSHVYWYRQLPEEGLKFMVYLQKENIIDESGMPKERFSAEFPKEGPSILRIQQVVRGDSAAYFCASSPLDRGGGYTFGSGTRLTVV.